This T cell receptor (beta chain) was obtained from a study of cytomegalovirus exposure and HLA in healthy donors. About this clone itself: Its antigen is unidentified.

TCRdb's table, derived via immunoSEQ multiplex PCR, lists solely in-frame clones and lacks some. The sample gives approximately 88,000 clones, roughly 84% of which show up once; around 10% is in the top ten. CDR1 is LNHNV, CDR2 YYDKDF, per germline (reference sequence). The CDR3 runs to 14 residues. Trimming cost V 3 bases and J 4 bases; bases outside gene matches: 4. Study findings and constraints: In the roughly 120 validation repertoires, a later analysis found that first-cohort TCR clusters tended to co-occur. According to the study, about 180 TCR beta chains were cytomegalovirus-associated.

Separate from the roughly 700-subject first cohort, the roughly 120-subject validation cohort was the one that the donors belonged to. The genes are TRBV15 and TRBJ2-7; 9 bases align to TRBD1. The receptor comes from a woman younger than 30 in good health and CMV-seropositive. The specimen was PBMCs. CDR3 sequence: CATSRQTGGYEQYF. Written as DNA, the CDR3 is TGTGCCACCAGCAGGCAGACAGGGGGGTACGAGCAGTACTTC.